This T cell receptor (beta chain) was identified during a study of T cells in Graves' hyperthyroidism and ophthalmopathy. Study results and limitations: By a 13 V-J model, ophthalmopathy was set apart from stable hyperthyroidism. The model made its ophthalmopathy prediction, and onset followed a median about 6 months later.

RNA transcripts were the template for amplifying TCR beta CDR3 regions. The study used the HTBI primer set for a first-round RT-PCR of the TCR CDR3. TCRdb reanalysed the multiplex PCR reads using MiXCR and keeps one entry per CDR3 protein. The sample has tens of thousands of distinct CDR3 sequences; about 50% are singletons. This clonotype showed up many times. What it recognizes is unknown. The PBMCs had their origin in around 10 ml of fresh peripheral blood. The germline CDR1 and CDR2 sequences are MNHEY and SMNVEV (reference sequence). The CDR3 has 13 residues. V gave up 2 bases and J gave up 4 bases, with 8 bases separating them.

The sample comprised blood. The gene calls are TRBV27 and TRBJ1-1; tentative D call: TRBD1 (6 bases). The clonotype originates from a woman between 45 and 60 years old with Graves' hyperthyroidism that later progressed to Graves' ophthalmopathy. DNA for the CDR3: TGTGCCAGCAGTTTAACAGGGCGCACTGAAGCTTTCTTT. It yields the protein CASSLTGRTEAFF.